The T cell receptor (beta chain) described here comes from a study of T cells after yellow fever vaccination. Overall study results and limits: Among primary-vaccination clones, most reappeared after the booster, at approximately 96% for CD4 and approximately 88% for CD8.

The V end was cut by 1 base, the J end by 6 bases, with 6 bases between. The CDR3 is 12 residues long. Germline values: CDR1 MGHRA, CDR2 YSYEKL. A process of 5'RACE template switching, which added a universal primer site and UMIs, was used to make TCR cDNA. Each CDR3 protein gets one entry after TCRdb re-called the 5' RACE reads with MiXCR. The sample carries about 340,000 distinct CDR3 sequences, around 12% recorded once. In the case of this clonotype: Its cognate antigen is unknown.

The V and J genes are TRBV4-1 and TRBJ1-1; D may be TRBD1 (5 bases). This sample comprised CD4+ T cells sorted from PBMCs, obtained 15 days after the yellow fever booster vaccination. This TCR came from a man younger than 30 who received the YFV17D yellow fever vaccine. DNA of the CDR3: TGCGCCAGCAGCCAAGGCAGGGCTGAAGCTTTCTTT. This translates into CASSQGRAEAFF.